The present entry profiles one TCR beta chain with its context. Germline assignment: CDR1 SQVTM and CDR2 ANQGSEA. This CDR3 spans 11 amino acids. V was shortened by 6 bases and J by 17 bases, with 17 bases between the two germline ends. This record belongs to a study of blood T cells in healthy people across ages. Looking at the study overall: Every two T cells gave about one barcoded beta molecule via template switching.

Caucasian, healthy and from Russia, the donors were aged between roughly 6 and 95. The study isolated at least 6.5 million PBMCs from each sample. Per sample, extraction of total RNA gave at least 6 micrograms in every case. Primed by a sample-barcoded 5' primer and a J-beta primer mix, a second PCR proceeded for about 6 to 11 cycles. TCRdb re-derived calls from the 5' RACE reads in MiXCR, one entry per CDR3 protein. The repertoire holds around 750,000 distinct CDR3 sequences, with 53% as singletons. Sequenced material: blood. The chain links TRBV29-1 to TRBJ1-6; a possible D gene is TRBD1 (6 bases). The TCR originated in a man aged 80 or over in good health. CDR3 sequence: CSVLMGGLIHF. The CDR3 region has the DNA TGCAGCGTCCTCATGGGGGGCCTCATCCACTTT.